This passage covers 20 T cell receptor beta chains from one sample sequenced in a study of vaccination and CD4 T cells after COVID-19 (dated by TCRdb to between 2020 and 2023). For these receptors, no antigen is known. Libraries were prepared through PCR. Sequencing instrument: Illumina iSeq 100. At the Johns Hopkins FTIC core, DNA from the cultured CD4+ T cells underwent TCR sequencing with the Oncomine TCR Beta short-read assay. TCRdb reanalyzed the raw reads on its own, using fastp at Q25 for trimming and MiXCR for clone calling, and kept in-frame beta chains. Identical CDR3 proteins give one entry, which carries the most common genes and DNA. A total of about 12,000 distinct CDR3 sequences appear in this sample, more than 70% of them only once. The ten most abundant clones make up approximately 10% of the sample. This specimen's treatment or condition label, interpreted: approximately nine-day PBMC culture with coronavirus spike peptide pools or control peptides (ViraFEST assay).

Sequenced sample: CD4+ T cells from blood, cultured in vitro. The receptors here all came from a human donor who had recovered from COVID-19.

The V and J genes are TRBV15 and TRBJ1-3, with TRBD1 matching over 9 bases. Germline V gene sequence: CDR1 LNHNV, CDR2 YYDKDF (reference sequence). Germline trimming cut 1 base from V and 0 bases from J; bases unmatched to any gene: 4. The CDR3 extends over 17 amino acids. CDR3 DNA: TGTGCCACCAGCAGAGCATCGACAGGGGGCTCTGGAAACACCATATATTTT. Translated, it gives CATSRASTGGSGNTIYF.

V usage is TRBV6-2 or TRBV6-3 and J usage is TRBJ2-3; 10 positions match TRBD2. V gave up 0 bases and J gave up 2 bases; unmatched junction bases: 2. CDR1 is MNHEY, CDR2 SVGEGT, per germline. The CDR3 sequence is 16 residues long. CDR3: CASSYSGLAVTDTQYF. The CDR3 region has the DNA TGTGCCAGCAGTTACTCCGGACTAGCGGTCACAGATACGCAGTATTTT.

This sequence joins TRBV20-1 and TRBJ1-5; perhaps TRBD1 as D (5 bases). CDR1 DFQATT and CDR2 SNEGSKA come from the germline V gene (reference sequence). V was trimmed by 2 bases and J by 3 bases, leaving 20 bases between them. The CDR3 consists of 17 residues. The chain's CDR3 is CSARFRVTRGHNQPQHF. CDR3 in DNA: TGCAGTGCTAGATTCCGGGTGACGCGGGGCCACAATCAGCCCCAGCATTTT.

This clonotype was detected only a few times. The chain has TRBV25-1 and TRBJ1-2, with D unclear. The germline CDR1 and CDR2 sequences are MGHDK and SYGVNS. CDR3 size: 13 residues. Between the trimmed V and J ends, which lost 1 base and 4 bases, there was a span of 7 bases. The CDR3 loop reads CASSESPFYGYTF. The DNA of the CDR3 is TGTGCCAGCAGTGAATCCCCGTTCTATGGCTACACCTTC.

The sample holds a few counts of this clonotype. V is TRBV7-2 and J is TRBJ2-1; D is possibly TRBD1 or TRBD2 (5 bases each). The CDR3 loop spans 12 amino acids. Germline V gene sequence: CDR1 SGHTA, CDR2 FQGNSA. The ends were cut back, 8 bases at V and 8 bases at J, with 13 bases in the middle. The CDR3 DNA is TGTGCCAGCCACCGCACGGGGCATGAGCAGTTCTTC. Translating it yields CASHRTGHEQFF. Complete variable domain (other parts from reference TRBV7-2 and TRBJ2-1): GAGVSQSPSNKVTEKGKDVELRCDPISGHTALYWYRQSLGQGLEFLIYFQGNSAPDKSGLPSDRFSAERTGGSVSTLTIQRTQQEDSAVYLCASHRTGHEQFFGPGTRLTVL.

This chain connects TRBV20-1 to TRBJ2-1, with 7 bases lining up with TRBD2. The CDR3 spans 16 residues. Germline loops: CDR1 DFQATT, CDR2 SNEGSKA (reference sequence). The J segment lost 4 bases and the V segment lost 3 bases, leaving 12 bases of the junction unmatched. This CDR3 reads CSARGGQSPTYNEQFF. The CDR3 DNA reads as TGCAGTGCTAGGGGAGGGCAGAGTCCCACTTACAATGAGCAGTTCTTC.

The genes are TRBV18 and TRBJ1-6; 7 positions agree with TRBD1. Trimming removed 3 bases from V and 9 bases from J; junction bases left unmatched: 14. This CDR3 is built from 17 residues. Germline CDR1 and CDR2: KGHSH and LQKENI. DNA of the CDR3: TGTGCCAGCTCACCCTCCGGTTCAGGGGGTTCAACTTCACCCCTCCACTTT. Protein: CASSPSGSGGSTSPLHF. The whole variable domain, filled in from reference TRBV18 and TRBJ1-6, reads NAGVMQNPRHLVRRRGQEARLRCSPMKGHSHVYWYRQLPEEGLKFMVYLQKENIIDESGMPKERFSAEFPKEGPSILRIQQVVRGDSAAYFCASSPSGSGGSTSPLHFGNGTRLTVT.

This clonotype was counted a few times. V usage is TRBV20-1 and J usage is TRBJ1-5, with 9 bases identical to TRBD1. Germline CDR1 is DFQATT and CDR2 is SNEGSKA (reference sequence). This CDR3 has 16 residues. V lost 1 base and J lost 0; bases outside the gene matches: 4. The DNA of the CDR3 is TGCAGTGCTAGAGCACAGGGGGCTATTAGCAATCAGCCCCAGCATTTT. It translates to CSARAQGAISNQPQHF.

This clonotype was observed once. The genes are TRBV6-2 or TRBV6-3 and TRBJ2-5; possibly TRBD2 for D (6 bases). V was pared by 8 bases and J by 5 bases, with 18 bases between. CDR3 length: 14 residues. Looked up from germline, CDR1 is MNHEY and CDR2 is SVGEGT. CDR3 sequence: CASLTPLREETQYF. The CDR3, as DNA: TGTGCCAGCCTCACCCCTCTCCGGGAGGAGACCCAGTACTTC.

This chain uses TRBV27 with TRBJ2-3, with 9 bases that match TRBD2. The V gene's germline CDR1 is MNHEY and CDR2 SMNVEV (reference sequence). Losses at the gene ends were 6 bases for V and 4 bases for J; bases not matched to a gene: 5. The CDR3 totals 14 residues. This CDR3 is CASSIRTSADTQYF. The CDR3, as DNA: TGTGCCAGCAGCATCCGGACTAGCGCAGATACGCAGTATTTT.

This chain links TRBV6-1 with TRBJ2-1, with D uncertain. The V end lost 7 bases, the J end lost 3 bases, and 10 bases lay between the germline ends. There are 13 residues in the CDR3. Germline V gene data show CDR1 as MNHNS and CDR2 as SASEGT. As DNA, the CDR3 is TGTGCCAGCATTCGATGGGGCTACAATGAGCAGTTCTTC. It yields the protein CASIRWGYNEQFF.

The V gene is TRBV20-1, the J gene TRBJ2-5; D remains ambiguous. In germline, CDR1 is DFQATT, CDR2 SNEGSKA (reference sequence). V was shortened by 1 base and J by 5 bases, with 5 bases between the two germline ends. CDR3 length equals 11 residues. Here the CDR3 reads CSARARETQYF. CDR3 DNA: TGCAGTGCTAGAGCGAGGGAGACCCAGTACTTC.

The V call is TRBV6-5, the J call TRBJ1-2; 7 nucleotides align to TRBD1. V lost 1 base and J lost 5; bases outside the gene matches: 10. CDR3 length: 16 residues. The germline V gene encodes CDR1 MNHEY and CDR2 SVGAGI. In DNA, the CDR3 is TGTGCCAGCAGTTACTTTAGCAGGGGGAACGGTTATGGCTACACCTTC. It translates to CASSYFSRGNGYGYTF.

The rearrangement links TRBV7-6 to TRBJ1-2, with 9 bases identical to TRBD1. The junction had 0 bases not matched to a gene; V was cut back by 5 bases and J by 2 bases. CDR3 length: 13 residues. Looked up from germline, CDR1 is SGHVS and CDR2 is FNYEAQ. In nucleotides, the CDR3 is TGTGCCAGCAGCACAGGGGGCAACTATGGCTACACCTTC. Protein: CASSTGGNYGYTF.

The gene calls are TRBV7-8 and TRBJ2-1; D not resolved. Germline CDR1 and CDR2: SGHVS and FQNEAQ. V shed 3 bases and J shed 9 bases, with 6 bases lying between them. This CDR3 spans 11 amino acids. The CDR3: CASSFGGEQFF. CDR3 nucleotide sequence: TGTGCCAGCAGCTTTGGTGGTGAGCAGTTCTTC.

The chain has TRBV28 and TRBJ2-4; D gene ambiguous. Per germline, CDR1 MDHEN and CDR2 SYDVKM. This CDR3 region has 13 residues. The V end lost 6 bases, the J end lost 6 bases, and 12 bases lay between the germline ends. The CDR3 here is CASRPRRINIQYF. The CDR3 coding sequence is TGTGCCAGCAGACCACGCAGGATAAACATTCAGTACTTC. The full variable domain, with the rest looked up from reference TRBV28 and TRBJ2-4, is DVKVTQSSRYLVKRTGEKVFLECVQDMDHENMFWYRQDPGLGLRLIYFSYDVKMKEKGDIPEGYSVSREKKERFSLILESASTNQTSMYLCASRPRRINIQYFGAGTRLSVL.

The V call is TRBV20-1, the J call TRBJ2-2; unclear D gene. The CDR3 is 13 amino acids. Between the trimmed V and J ends, which lost 5 bases and 1 base, there was a span of 8 bases. Germline V CDR1 and CDR2: DFQATT, SNEGSKA (reference sequence). The CDR3 loop reads CSAWVGNTGELFF. As DNA, the CDR3 is TGCAGTGCTTGGGTAGGGAACACCGGGGAGCTGTTTTTT.

A few counts support this clonotype. V is TRBV2 and J is TRBJ1-2; maybe TRBD1 (5 bases). V shed 6 bases and J shed 2 bases, with 10 bases lying between them. In germline, CDR1 is SNHLY, CDR2 FYNNEI. The CDR3 is made up of 13 amino acids. CDR3 sequence reads: CASRYRQNYGYTF. CDR3 bases: TGTGCCAGCAGATACAGACAGAACTATGGCTACACCTTC.

The DNA of the CDR3 is TGTGCCAGCAGGAGGGACACGAGCTCTGGAAACACCATATATTTT. Its translation: CASRRDTSSGNTIYF. The gene calls are TRBV6-1 and TRBJ1-3; tentative D call: TRBD1 (6 bases). Deletions cut 6 bases from V and 0 bases from J, with 12 bases between. The CDR3 consists of 15 residues. The germline CDR1 and CDR2 sequences are MNHNS and SASEGT.

The V call is TRBV24-1, the J call TRBJ2-7; 7 bases map to TRBD2. This CDR3 spans 14 amino acids. Germline CDR1 and CDR2: KGHDR and SFDVKD. After removal of 3 bases from V and 6 bases from J, the junction contained 7 bases not matched to a gene. The CDR3 DNA reads as TGTGCCACCAGTGATGCCCATCCGGGGGGCGAGCAGTACTTC. It specifies CATSDAHPGGEQYF.